This T cell receptor (beta chain) comes out of a study of OX40 agonist ivuxolimab in advanced cancers. Study-level results: Doses of 0.1 to 3.0 mg/kg were accompanied by clonal expansion of CD4+ and CD8+ blood T cells by week 6.

Points on this clone: The antigen remains unidentified.

Generated by immunoSEQ multiplex PCR, the TCRdb table keeps only in-frame clones and is missing some. Here the sample spans some 77,000 clones, around 93% being singletons. CDR3 length: 12 amino acids. Per the germline V gene, CDR1 is LNHDA and CDR2 is SQIVND (reference sequence). Trimming took 8 bases from V and 0 from J, leaving 8 bases between them. This TCR derives from an adult with an advanced solid tumor such as melanoma, head and neck, liver or kidney cancer. The sequenced sample was CD4+ or CD8+ T cells sorted from blood, obtained in a trial of the OX40 agonist ivuxolimab. The V and J genes are TRBV19 and TRBJ2-7; D possibly corresponds to TRBD1 (6 bases). This chain's CDR3 is CASQDSSYEQYF. The CDR3 region has the DNA TGTGCCAGTCAGGACAGCTCCTACGAGCAGTACTTC.